This T cell receptor beta chain was profiled in a study of cytomegalovirus exposure and HLA in healthy donors. The wider study: In a previous analysis, 110 million or so unique TCR beta sequences were found from some 180 million T cells.

Healthy donors of bone marrow made up the group. The germline V gene encodes CDR1 MNHEY and CDR2 SMNVEV (reference sequence). V shed 4 bases and J shed 0 bases, with 4 bases lying between them. The CDR3 runs to 12 residues. This PCR relied on a set of 60 Vbeta primers and 13 Jbeta primers. How the authors handled the data: About 11 million of some 80 million unique TCR beta chains were shared, per a later count. Sequencing was performed with immunoSEQ multiplex PCR; in TCRdb, only in-frame clones are kept and a portion is missing. That table supplies the V and J calls and clone size; D and trimming were determined from the DNA. The profile shows about 100,000 clones, roughly 87% of them singletons.

The sequencing sample was made of PBMCs. The gene calls are TRBV27 and TRBJ2-7; D gene ambiguous. The sequence was obtained from a man aged 25 to 40 in good health and CMV-seropositive. The chain's CDR3 is CASSSSSYEQYF. Here the CDR3 DNA reads TGTGCCAGCAGTTCCAGCTCCTACGAGCAGTACTTC.